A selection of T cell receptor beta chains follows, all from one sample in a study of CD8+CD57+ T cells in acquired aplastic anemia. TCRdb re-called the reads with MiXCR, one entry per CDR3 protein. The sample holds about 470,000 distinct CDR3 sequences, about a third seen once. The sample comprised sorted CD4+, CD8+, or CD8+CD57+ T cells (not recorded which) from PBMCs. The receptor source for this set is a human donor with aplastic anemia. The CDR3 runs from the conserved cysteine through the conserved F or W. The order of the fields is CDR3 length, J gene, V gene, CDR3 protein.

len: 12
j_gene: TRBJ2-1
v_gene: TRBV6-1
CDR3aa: CASSGEAGQQFF

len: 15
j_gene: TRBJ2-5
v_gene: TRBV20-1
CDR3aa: CNASLPSGSSETQYF

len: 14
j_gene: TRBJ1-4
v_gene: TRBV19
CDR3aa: CASSNNPTSEKLFF

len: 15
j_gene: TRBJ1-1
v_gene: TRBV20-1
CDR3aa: CSARGNNRGNTEAFF

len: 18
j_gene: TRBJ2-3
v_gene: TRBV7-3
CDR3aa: CASSLNGLAGGTTDTQYF

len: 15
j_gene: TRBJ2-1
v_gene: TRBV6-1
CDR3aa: CASSNPGQGSNEQFF

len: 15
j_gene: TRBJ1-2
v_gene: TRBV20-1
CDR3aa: CSASALAGGNYGYTF

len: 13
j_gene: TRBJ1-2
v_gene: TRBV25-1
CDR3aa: CASSGTRDYGYTF

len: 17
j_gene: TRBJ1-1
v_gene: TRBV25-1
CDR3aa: CASARGDLGPANTEAFF

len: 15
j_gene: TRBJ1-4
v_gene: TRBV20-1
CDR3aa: CSASLDSATNEKLFF

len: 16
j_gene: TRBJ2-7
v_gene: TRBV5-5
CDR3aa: CASSLALSQRSYEQYF

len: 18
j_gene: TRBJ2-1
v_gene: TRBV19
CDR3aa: CASSTPDSSIIWDNEQFF

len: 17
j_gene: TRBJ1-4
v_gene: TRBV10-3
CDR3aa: CAISDIGVQATNEKLFF

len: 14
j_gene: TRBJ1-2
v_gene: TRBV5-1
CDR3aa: CASSGGQGRHGYTF

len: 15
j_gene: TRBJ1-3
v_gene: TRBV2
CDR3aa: CASSTGGEAGNTIYF

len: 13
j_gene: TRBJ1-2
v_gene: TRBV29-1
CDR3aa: CSVLTGTSYGYTF

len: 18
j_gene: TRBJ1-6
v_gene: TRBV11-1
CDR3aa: CASSYRTGQGSYNSPLHF

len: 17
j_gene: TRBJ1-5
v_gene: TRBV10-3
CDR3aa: CAISESGGRYSNQPQHF

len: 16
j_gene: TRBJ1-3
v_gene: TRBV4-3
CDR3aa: CASSQDLGGLGNTIYF

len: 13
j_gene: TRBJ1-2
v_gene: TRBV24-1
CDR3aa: CATSDFEGQGYTF

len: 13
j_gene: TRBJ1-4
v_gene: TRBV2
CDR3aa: CASVGWGKEKLFF

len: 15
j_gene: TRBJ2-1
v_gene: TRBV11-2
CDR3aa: CASSSRFRSYNEQFF

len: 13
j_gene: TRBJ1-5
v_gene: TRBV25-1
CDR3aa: CASSPNGNQPQHF

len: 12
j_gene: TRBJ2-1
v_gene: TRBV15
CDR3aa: CATSRDRGEQFF

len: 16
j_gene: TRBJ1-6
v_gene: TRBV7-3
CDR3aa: CASRPAGDNLNSPLHF

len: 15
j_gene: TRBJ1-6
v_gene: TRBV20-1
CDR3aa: CSARVITGYNSPLHF

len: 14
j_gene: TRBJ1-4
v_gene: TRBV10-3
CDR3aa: CASSDDRGNEKLFF

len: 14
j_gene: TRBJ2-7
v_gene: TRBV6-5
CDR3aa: CASSYVTPGSEQYF

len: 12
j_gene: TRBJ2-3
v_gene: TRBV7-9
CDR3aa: CASSSPADTQYF

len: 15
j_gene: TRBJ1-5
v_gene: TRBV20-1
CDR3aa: CSAREIGRGNQPQHF

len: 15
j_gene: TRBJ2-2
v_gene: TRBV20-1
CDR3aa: CSARSYGVNTGELFF

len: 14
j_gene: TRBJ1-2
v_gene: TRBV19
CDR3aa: CASSIGTGGYGYTF